Listed here is a single TCR beta chain. Its target antigen remains unknown. No base quality values were provided; no much bigger clone lies one nucleotide off. The collaborating institutions used their own protocols to collect whole blood in K2EDTA tubes. For TCRbeta analysis, collaborator samples were shipped as frozen whole blood, as isolated PBMCs, or as DNA extracted from either sample type. The immunoSEQ Assay, a bias-controlled multiplex PCR, was used to amplify TCRbeta CDR3 regions from genomic DNA. Under the source paper's analysis protocol: The number of nucleated cells in each sample was estimated from the amplification of reference gene primers within the assay. To quantify the absolute abundance of each unique TCRbeta CDR3 rearrangement, sequence reads were collapsed and filtered. For each sample, productive Simpson clonality was calculated as the square root of Simpson's diversity index across productive rearrangements. Drawn from immuneACCESS, this table holds only the in-frame rearrangements with V and J called that TCRdb kept. Clones are partly lost; checked studies trace under half to an unresolved V gene and leave the rest unexplained. V and J calls and clone size follow that table, whereas D and trimming were derived from the DNA. Here the sample has approximately 82,000 clones; approximately 78% occur a single time. The ten largest account for 13% of the sample.

The data originate from a study of blood T cell repertoires in COVID-19 (dated by TCRdb to between 2020 and 2021). For the wider study: Samples from collaborators originated in the United States, Italy and Spain and spanned both the acute and convalescent phases of COVID-19. Where available, HLA class I and class II types were obtained from metadata supplied by the sample provider rather than from assay-based typing. The material from the prospective study consisted of cDNA or gDNA derived from T cells, B-cell-depleted T cells, or PBMCs. The repertoires were released in a freely available public database intended as a resource for research on the immune response to SARS-CoV-2. Samples came from the ongoing ImmuneRACE study (first 160 participants) plus 1,254 subjects from 6 global collaborators. The dataset comprised deeply sampled blood TCRbeta repertoires from subjects exposed to, actively infected with, or recovered from COVID-19. Sample metadata almost always included a de-identified subject ID, COVID-19 status, age in years and sex. Results the study describes overall, beyond this receptor: How much clinical and demographic metadata was included differed by source and by participant, and the metadata was provided uncurated.

The trim is 3 bases for V and 6 bases for J, with a gap of 12 bases between the germline ends. CDR1 and CDR2 are read off the germline V gene (reference sequence) as LNHDA and SQIVND. The CDR3 spans 13 residues, from the cysteine through the phenylalanine. CDR3 DNA only is kept here, 39 bases in frame from base 1. Rearrangement joined TRBV19 to TRBJ2-7; a confident D gene designation cannot be given. The sequenced sample consisted of peripheral blood. This clonotype was sampled from a human donor in a cohort sampled during active COVID-19. The sequenced DNA: TGTGCCAGTAGTATCTCTTTTTTTTCCGAGCAGTACTTC. Translation gives CASSISFFSEQYF.